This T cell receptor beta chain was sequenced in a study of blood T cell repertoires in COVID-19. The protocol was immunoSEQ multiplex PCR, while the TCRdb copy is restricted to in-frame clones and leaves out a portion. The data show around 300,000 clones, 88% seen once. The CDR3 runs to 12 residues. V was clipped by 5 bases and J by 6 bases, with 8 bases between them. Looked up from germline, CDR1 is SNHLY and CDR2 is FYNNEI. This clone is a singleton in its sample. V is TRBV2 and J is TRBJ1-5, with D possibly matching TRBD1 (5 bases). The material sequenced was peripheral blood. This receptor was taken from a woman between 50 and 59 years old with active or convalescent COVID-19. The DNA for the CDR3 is TGTGCCAGCAGTCGGGGGGTTCAGCCCCAGCATTTT. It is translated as CASSRGVQPQHF.